The clone carrying this T cell receptor (beta chain) was seen a handful of times. TCRdb re-analysed the RACE reads in MiXCR, keeping a single row per CDR3 protein. The sample holds 80,000 to 95,000 distinct CDR3 sequences, roughly a tenth seen once. V shed 4 bases and J 6 bases; nucleotides not matched to a gene: 4. This CDR3 has 13 amino acids. CDR1 and CDR2 from the germline V gene are MNHGY and SVAAGI. The data were obtained in a study of human T cells and chemical hapten exposure. Across the whole study: A roughly 2 cm by roughly 2 cm inner upper arm patch received 2% DPC for sensitization.

The time point denotes: pre-sensitization, week 0. The treatment: therapeutic diphenylcyclopropenone sensitization with weekly scalp DPC. This receptor was taken from a middle-aged woman with alopecia areata. Some clones in this sample may be carry-over from other donors' samples. V is TRBV6-9 and J is TRBJ2-5; 8 positions agree with TRBD1. Sequenced here: whole blood, sampled in connection with sensitization to the hapten diphenylcyclopropenone (DPC). The CDR3 region has the DNA TGTGCCAGCAGTTGGACAGGGAGGAAGACCCAGTACTTC. The encoded protein is CASSWTGRKTQYF.